This TCR beta chain was captured in a study of cytomegalovirus exposure and HLA in healthy donors. Study outcomes and limitations: In a later analysis, CMV-associated beta chains were mostly HLA-associated, it appeared.

PCR involved 60 Vbeta and 13 Jbeta primers. Methods used by the authors: Later reanalysis found about 80 million unique TCR beta chains, roughly 10 million of them shared. Sequencing was performed with immunoSEQ multiplex PCR; in TCRdb, only in-frame clones are kept and a portion is missing. The V and J calls and the clone size are those of that table, but D and trimming were determined from the DNA. Of about 93,000 clones detected, roughly 79% appear once; the ten largest clones hold about 0.5%. Concerning this clone itself: Its specificity is not known.

After removal of 3 bases from V and 1 base from J, the junction contained 4 bases not matched to a gene. The CDR3 is 15 residues long. CDR1 is MNHNS and CDR2 is SASEGT in the germline V gene. This TCR derives from a man younger than 40 in good health and CMV-seronegative. This chain uses TRBV6-1 with TRBJ2-5; 8 bases fit TRBD2. Sample: PBMCs. CDR3 coding DNA: TGTGCCAGCAGTGACTGGACTAGCCGCCAAGAGACCCAGTACTTC. Amino acid sequence: CASSDWTSRQETQYF.